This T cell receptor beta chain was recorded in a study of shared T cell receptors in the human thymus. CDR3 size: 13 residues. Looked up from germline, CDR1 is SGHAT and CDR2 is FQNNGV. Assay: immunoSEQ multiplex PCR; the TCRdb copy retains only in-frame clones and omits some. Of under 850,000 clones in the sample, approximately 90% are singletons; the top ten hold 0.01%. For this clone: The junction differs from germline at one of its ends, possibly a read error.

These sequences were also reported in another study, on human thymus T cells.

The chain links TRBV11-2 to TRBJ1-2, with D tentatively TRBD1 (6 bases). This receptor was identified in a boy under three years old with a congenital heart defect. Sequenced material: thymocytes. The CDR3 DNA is TGTGCCAGCACCTTAAGGGGGGGTGGGGGCTACACCTTC. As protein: CASTLRGGGGYTF.